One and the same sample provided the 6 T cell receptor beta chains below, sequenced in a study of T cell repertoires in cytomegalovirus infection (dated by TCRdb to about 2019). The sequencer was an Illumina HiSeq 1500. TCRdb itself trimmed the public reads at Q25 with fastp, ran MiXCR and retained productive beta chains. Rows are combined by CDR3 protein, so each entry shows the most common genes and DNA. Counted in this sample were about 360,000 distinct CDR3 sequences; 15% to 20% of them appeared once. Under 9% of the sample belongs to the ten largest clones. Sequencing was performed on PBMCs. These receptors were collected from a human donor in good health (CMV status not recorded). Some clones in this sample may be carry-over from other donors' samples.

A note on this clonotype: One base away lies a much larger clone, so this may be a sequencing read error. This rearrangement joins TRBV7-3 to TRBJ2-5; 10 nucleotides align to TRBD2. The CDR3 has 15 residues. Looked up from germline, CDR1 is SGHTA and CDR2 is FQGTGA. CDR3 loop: CPSSSWTSGQETQYF. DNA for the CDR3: TGTCCCAGCAGCTCTTGGACTAGCGGTCAAGAGACCCAGTACTTC. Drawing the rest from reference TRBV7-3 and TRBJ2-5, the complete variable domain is GAGVSQTPSNKVTEKGKYVELRCDPISGHTALYWYRQSLGQGPEFLIYFQGTGAADDSGLPNDRFFAVRPEGSVSTLKIQRTERGDSAVYLCPSSSWTSGQETQYFGPGTRLLVL.

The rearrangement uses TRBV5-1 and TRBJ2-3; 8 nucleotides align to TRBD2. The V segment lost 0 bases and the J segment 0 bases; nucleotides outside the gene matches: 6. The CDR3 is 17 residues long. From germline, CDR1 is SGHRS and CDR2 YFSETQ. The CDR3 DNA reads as TGCGCCAGCAGCTTGGCGGCTAGCGGGTCTAGCACAGATACGCAGTATTTT. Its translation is CASSLAASGSSTDTQYF.

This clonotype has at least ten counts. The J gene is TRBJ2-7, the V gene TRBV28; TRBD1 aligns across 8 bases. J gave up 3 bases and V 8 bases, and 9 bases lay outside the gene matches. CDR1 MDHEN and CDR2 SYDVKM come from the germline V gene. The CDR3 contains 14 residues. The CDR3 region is CASPLRGRGYEQYF. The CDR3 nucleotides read TGTGCCAGCCCACTCAGGGGGCGCGGCTACGAGCAGTACTTC.

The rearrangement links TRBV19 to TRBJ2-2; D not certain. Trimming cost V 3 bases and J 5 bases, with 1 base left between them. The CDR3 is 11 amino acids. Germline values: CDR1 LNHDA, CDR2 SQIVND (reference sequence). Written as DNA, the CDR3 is TGTGCCAGTAGTATTACCGGGGAGCTGTTTTTT. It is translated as CASSITGELFF.

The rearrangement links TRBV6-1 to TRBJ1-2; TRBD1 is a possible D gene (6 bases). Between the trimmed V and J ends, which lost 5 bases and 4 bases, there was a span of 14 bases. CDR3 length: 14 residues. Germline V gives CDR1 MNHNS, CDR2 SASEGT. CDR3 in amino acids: CASSFYGGAYGYTF. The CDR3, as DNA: TGTGCCAGCAGTTTTTACGGGGGCGCCTATGGCTACACCTTC.

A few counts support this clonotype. Here the CDR3 reads CASSLLSQFIQYF. For the CDR3, the DNA is TGTGCCAGCAGCCTATTATCCCAATTCATTCAGTACTTC. The chain combines TRBV7-2 with TRBJ2-4; D is undetermined. The CDR3 length is 13 residues. Trimming shortened V by 5 bases and J by 9 bases, and 14 bases separated the two germline ends. The germline CDR1 and CDR2 sequences are SGHTA and FQGNSA.